The 27 T cell receptor beta chains below were found in one sample sequenced in a study of blood T cell repertoires in COVID-19. Only in-frame clones appear in the TCRdb table, and some are missing; sequencing was by immunoSEQ multiplex PCR. This sample has roughly 100,000 clones; around 81% occur once, and the top ten carry 7.5% to 10%. Sequenced: peripheral blood. These receptor sequences come from a woman aged 70 to 79 with acute or convalescent COVID-19.

The gene calls are TRBV5-1 and TRBJ1-1; maybe TRBD1 (5 bases). V was trimmed by 3 bases and J by 0 bases, leaving 9 bases between them. Germline assignment: CDR1 SGHRS and CDR2 YFSETQ. CDR3 size: 14 residues. The CDR3 loop reads CASSWGGMNTEAFF. DNA for the CDR3: TGCGCCAGCAGCTGGGGGGGTATGAACACTGAAGCTTTCTTT.

The chain combines TRBV19 with TRBJ1-5; possibly TRBD1 for D (6 bases). The germline CDR1 and CDR2 sequences are LNHDA and SQIVND (reference sequence). V was shortened by 6 bases and J by 4 bases, with 10 bases between the two germline ends. The CDR3 length is 13 residues. DNA for the CDR3: TGTGCCAGTAGCGACAGGTGGAATCAGCCCCAGCATTTT. The encoded protein is CASSDRWNQPQHF.

A single count supports this clone. The genes are TRBV11-2 and TRBJ1-4, with D perhaps TRBD1 (5 bases). Germline CDR1 reads SGHAT; CDR2 reads FQNNGV. The V end was cut by 5 bases, the J end by 8 bases, with 15 bases between. This CDR3 contains 14 residues. CDR3 in amino acids: CASSRGGSPEKLFF. As DNA, the CDR3 is TGTGCCAGCAGCCGGGGGGGTAGCCCCGAAAAACTGTTTTTT.

This rearrangement joins TRBV3-1 (or the pseudogene TRBV3-2) to TRBJ1-3, with TRBD1 identical over 8 bases. The CDR3 loop spans 17 amino acids. Trimming took 1 base from V and 4 from J; bases not matched to a gene: 9. Germline V lookup: CDR1 LGHDT, CDR2 YNNKEL (reference sequence). CDR3 amino acids: CASSQGAGGSAGNTIYF. DNA of the CDR3: TGTGCCAGCAGCCAAGGGGCAGGGGGCTCCGCGGGAAACACCATATATTTT.

The rearrangement uses TRBV30 and TRBJ1-2, with a possible D match to TRBD1 (5 bases). V was pared by 8 bases and J by 5 bases, with 15 bases between. CDR1 and CDR2 from the germline V gene are GTSNPN and SVGIG (reference sequence). This CDR3 has 12 amino acids. CDR3 sequence reads: CARIGAGYGYTF. CDR3 nucleotide sequence: TGTGCCCGAATCGGGGCGGGGTATGGCTACACCTTC.

This clone was observed a few times. This sequence joins TRBV11-2 and TRBJ2-7, with D possibly TRBD2 on 7 matching bases. The CDR3 contains 16 residues. CDR1 is SGHAT and CDR2 is FQNNGV in the germline V gene. Trimming shortened V by 1 base and J by 4 bases, and 17 bases separated the two germline ends. CDR3 in amino acids: CASSLGGAGAGYEQYF. The CDR3 nucleotides read TGTGCCAGCAGCTTAGGTGGCGCGGGGGCAGGGTACGAGCAGTACTTC.

The chain is built from TRBV29-1 and TRBJ2-1; a weak D match, TRBD1 (6 bases). The V gene's germline CDR1 is SQVTM and CDR2 ANQGSEA. V shed 4 bases and J shed 0 bases, with 10 bases lying between them. CDR3 length equals 14 residues. The CDR3 loop is CSVARGSSYNEQFF. CDR3 DNA sequence: TGCAGCGTTGCAAGGGGGAGCTCCTACAATGAGCAGTTCTTC.

The chain couples TRBV6-5 to TRBJ1-5; 7 positions match TRBD1. This CDR3 region has 14 residues. Germline V lookup: CDR1 MNHEY, CDR2 SVGAGI. The V segment lost 6 bases and the J segment 1 base; nucleotides outside the gene matches: 3. Written as DNA, the CDR3 is TGTGCCAGCAGCGACAGGGTGAGCAATCAGCCCCAGCATTTT. Protein sequence: CASSDRVSNQPQHF.

The chain couples TRBV30 to TRBJ2-5; the match to TRBD2 covers 12 bases. There are 14 residues in the CDR3. Germline V lookup: CDR1 GTSNPN, CDR2 SVGIG (reference sequence). V lost 3 bases, J lost 7 bases, and 6 bases stayed unmatched. For the CDR3, the DNA is TGTGCCTGGAGCACGGCTAGCGGGGGGGGGACCCAGTACTTC. This translates into CAWSTASGGGTQYF.

The CDR3 bases are TGCGCCAGCAGTGAGAGTGGGGGGGCCCTAGATGAGCAGTTCTTC. It codes for CASSESGGALDEQFF. The chain is built from TRBV10-1 and TRBJ2-1; TRBD2 might be the D (7 bases). In germline, CDR1 is WNHNN, CDR2 SYGVQD (reference sequence). Trimming shortened V by 2 bases and J by 8 bases, and 16 bases separated the two germline ends. The CDR3 sequence is 15 residues long.

The V gene is TRBV6-2 or TRBV6-3, the J gene TRBJ1-5, with 9 bases that match TRBD1. The junction had 3 bases not matched to a gene; V was cut back by 6 bases and J by 3 bases. The CDR3 is 14 residues long. Germline CDR1 MNHEY, CDR2 SVGEGT. Here the CDR3 reads CASSGDRDNQPQHF. For the CDR3, the DNA is TGTGCCAGCAGCGGGGACAGGGACAATCAGCCCCAGCATTTT.

V is TRBV19 and J is TRBJ1-5, with TRBD1 matching over 8 bases. In germline, CDR1 is LNHDA, CDR2 SQIVND (reference sequence). J gave up 9 bases and V 4 bases, and 11 bases lay outside the gene matches. There are 15 residues in the CDR3. DNA for the CDR3: TGTGCCAGTAGTACCCGGACAGGGTTATTGGGGCCCCAGCATTTT. This encodes CASSTRTGLLGPQHF.

The V gene is TRBV4-3, the J gene TRBJ2-7; D might be TRBD1 (6 bases). This CDR3 contains 16 residues. V shed 2 bases and J shed 0 bases, with 14 bases lying between them. Germline V gives CDR1 LGHNA, CDR2 YSLEER. The CDR3 bases are TGCGCCAGCAGCCAATACGCAGGGGAAGGCTCCTACGAGCAGTACTTC. This translates into CASSQYAGEGSYEQYF.

V usage is TRBV5-8 and J usage is TRBJ2-7, with 9 bases aligning to TRBD1. Germline V gene data show CDR1 as SGHTS and CDR2 as YDEGEE. The V and J ends lost 4 bases and 6 bases, in that order; junction bases with no gene match: 8. The CDR3 is 14 amino acids. Here the CDR3 DNA reads TGTGCCAGCAGCGACTCGGGACAGGGTAGCGAGCAGTACTTC. It specifies CASSDSGQGSEQYF.

The chain uses TRBV9 and TRBJ2-1; the match to TRBD1 covers 10 bases. The CDR3 spans 18 residues. J was trimmed by 6 bases and V by 3 bases; bases with no gene match: 15. Germline loops: CDR1 SGDLS, CDR2 YYNGEE. CDR3 nucleotide sequence: TGTGCCAGCAGCGCCCGACAGGGGGCGACTAGAGCCGTCAATGAGCAGTTCTTC. Its protein is CASSARQGATRAVNEQFF.

The chain joins TRBV11-1 to TRBJ2-1, with D uncertain. Germline V lookup: CDR1 SGHAT, CDR2 FQDESV (reference sequence). CDR3 length equals 14 residues. The germline V and J ends were trimmed by 2 bases and 5 bases, with 10 bases remaining between them. The CDR3 region is CASSLFSGNNEQFF. The DNA for the CDR3 is TGTGCCAGCAGCTTATTCTCAGGTAACAATGAGCAGTTCTTC.

The chain is built from TRBV6-5 and TRBJ1-1; 9 bases line up with TRBD1. This CDR3 has 14 residues. V shed 0 bases, J shed 7 bases, and the junction held 3 bases outside the gene matches. Germline V gene lookup returns CDR1 MNHEY and CDR2 SVGAGI. The CDR3 spells CASSYSGTGLEAFF. The DNA of the CDR3 is TGTGCCAGCAGTTACTCCGGGACAGGGCTTGAAGCTTTCTTT.

V and J are TRBV19 and TRBJ2-5; possible D gene TRBD1, 5 bases. Germline CDR1 and CDR2: LNHDA and SQIVND (reference sequence). The CDR3 runs to 14 residues. Trimming removed 1 base from V and 2 bases from J, with 8 bases in between. CDR3 DNA sequence: TGTGCCAGTAGTATAGCTACAGGACAAGAGACCCAGTACTTC. It yields the protein CASSIATGQETQYF.

V is TRBV29-1 and J is TRBJ2-1; 8 nucleotides align to TRBD2. Losses at the gene ends were 4 bases for V and 1 base for J; bases not matched to a gene: 3. The CDR3 runs 14 residues. Germline V CDR1 and CDR2: SQVTM, ANQGSEA. The CDR3 bases are TGCAGCGTTGTTGGCGGGAGGTCCTACAATGAGCAGTTCTTC. Amino acid sequence: CSVVGGRSYNEQFF.

V and J are TRBV15 and TRBJ1-1, with TRBD1 matching 7 bases. V lost 6 bases, J lost 5 bases, and 9 bases stayed unmatched. This CDR3 spans 14 amino acids. Germline CDR1 LNHNV, CDR2 YYDKDF (reference sequence). The CDR3 here is CATSPDRVRTEAFF. The CDR3 DNA is TGTGCCACCAGTCCCGACAGGGTTAGGACTGAAGCTTTCTTT.

The J gene is TRBJ2-4, the V gene TRBV28; 7 bases match TRBD2. Germline CDR1 reads MDHEN; CDR2 reads SYDVKM. The V and J ends lost 4 bases and 1 base, in that order; junction bases with no gene match: 7. The CDR3 contains 16 residues. The CDR3 bases are TGTGCCAGCAGTTCCTCAGGGAGGGAGGCCAAAAACATTCAGTACTTC. This sequence encodes CASSSSGREAKNIQYF. The entire variable domain, with the rest obtained from reference TRBV28 and TRBJ2-4, is as follows: DVKVTQSSRYLVKRTGEKVFLECVQDMDHENMFWYRQDPGLGLRLIYFSYDVKMKEKGDIPEGYSVSREKKERFSLILESASTNQTSMYLCASSSSGREAKNIQYFGAGTRLSVL.

This chain connects TRBV10-1 to TRBJ1-6, with a possible D match to TRBD1 (6 bases). Germline V gene sequence: CDR1 WNHNN, CDR2 SYGVQD (reference sequence). Trimming left V 5 bases short and J 5 bases short, with 10 bases between. The CDR3 runs 14 residues. Here the CDR3 DNA reads TGCGCCAGCAGTCTTGGACAGAATAATTCACCCCTCCACTTT. Its protein is CASSLGQNNSPLHF.

This chain uses TRBV2 with TRBJ2-3, with 14 bases that match TRBD2. The CDR3 length is 16 residues. The germline V gene encodes CDR1 SNHLY and CDR2 FYNNEI. Germline trimming cut 5 bases from V and 1 base from J; bases unmatched to any gene: 2. The CDR3 protein is CASSPGLAGGTDTQYF. Here the CDR3 DNA reads TGTGCCAGCAGTCCGGGACTAGCGGGAGGCACAGATACGCAGTATTTT.

V and J are TRBV19 and TRBJ2-2; TRBD2 matches 10 bases. The germline V gene encodes CDR1 LNHDA and CDR2 SQIVND (reference sequence). CDR3 length equals 15 residues. J was trimmed by 6 bases and V by 5 bases; bases with no gene match: 6. The CDR3 loop reads CASSRGAGGPGELFF. In DNA form, the CDR3 reads TGTGCCAGTAGTCGGGGAGCGGGGGGGCCCGGGGAGCTGTTTTTT. Filled out from reference TRBV19 and TRBJ2-2, the complete variable domain reads DGGITQSPKYLFRKEGQNVTLSCEQNLNHDAMYWYRQDPGQGLRLIYYSQIVNDFQKGDIAEGYSVSREKKESFPLTVTSAQKNPTAFYLCASSRGAGGPGELFFGEGSRLTVL.

This clone occurred once. V gene TRBV7-9 combines with J gene TRBJ2-1; 7 bases line up with TRBD2. Germline V lookup: CDR1 SEHNR, CDR2 FQNEAQ (reference sequence). This CDR3 region has 16 residues. Losses at the gene ends were 2 bases for V and 7 bases for J; bases not matched to a gene: 11. In DNA, the CDR3 is TGTGCCAGCAGCTTACAACGACTAGCTAGACTGAATGAGCAGTTCTTC. It yields the protein CASSLQRLARLNEQFF.

V gene TRBV7-2 combines with J gene TRBJ2-1; TRBD2 matches at 10 bases. Germline loops: CDR1 SGHTA, CDR2 FQGNSA. This CDR3 spans 16 amino acids. J lost 10 bases, V lost 0 bases, and 9 bases had no gene match. The CDR3 DNA reads TGTGCCAGCAGCTTAGCCATAGCGGGAGGCCGAGGGGAGCAGTTCTTC. Translation: CASSLAIAGGRGEQFF.

There are a few counts of this clone. The chain is built from TRBV21-1 and TRBJ1-2. TRBV21-1 represents a pseudogene. The CDR3 consists of 13 residues. The CDR3 region is CASSPLGGDGYTF. DNA for the CDR3: TGTGCCAGCAGCCCTCTTGGGGGGGATGGCTACACCTTC.